This T cell receptor (beta chain) was documented in a study of cytomegalovirus exposure and HLA in healthy donors (dated 2017 in TCRdb). Regarding the complete study: In an earlier analysis of under 750 of the donors, 276 Gb of sequence data and 100 million or so unique TCR beta sequences from some 170 million T cells were reported. An early release that covered around 590 HLA-typed donors contained about 300 gigabases of sequencing data and 85 million to 100 million unique TCR sequences. Among the roughly 380 genotyped donors, about 85% belonged to the genetic ancestry cluster associated with self-reported Caucasian donors. The study was designed to test whether signatures of past pathogen exposure could be identified by cataloging public T cell receptors. Using immunosequencing, the study profiled T cell repertoires from 550 to 750 subjects and related those repertoires to cytomegalovirus serostatus. In addition to the first cohort of about 650 subjects, a separate validation cohort of 130 or so different subjects was used. High-throughput TCR immunosequencing, statistical association of individual TCRs with disease status, and machine learning were combined to predict cytomegalovirus infection status. In a later analysis, previously published TCR beta repertoires from some 640 donors were re-analyzed and high-resolution HLA genotyping was added so that TCR occurrence patterns could be studied. Rather than drawing on any new phenotypic data, the later analysis identified candidate immune exposures from TCR beta sequences and the way those sequences occurred across donors. An earlier analysis of 587 of the donors applied high-throughput TCR beta sequencing to assess whether each TCR beta V gene segment acted as functional or pseudogenic. Alongside the repertoire data, information on donor age, sex, ethnicity and CMV serostatus was compiled. A later genetic analysis used genome-wide SNP genotypes for about 60% of the roughly 700 donors, treating that subset as a discovery cohort. Every repertoire in the discovery cohort had been generated on one and the same sequencing platform. HLA typing covered class I and class II loci at four-digit resolution. The number of typed donors differed by locus: about 620-640 for A, B, C, DRB1 and DQB1; 500 to 550 for DQA1; around 580 for DPA1; and about 450 for DPB1. Four or five DR-DQ haplotypes were treated as single units for association and clustering because of strong linkage in the cohort. Among some 400 genotyped donors of the cohort, an average of around 240,000 unique TCR beta nucleotide sequences was sequenced per donor, of which roughly 17% were non-productive. The paper's findings and limits, for the study overall: The 87-base-pair reads could not distinguish some IMGT-functional V segments, including TRBV6-2 and TRBV6-3, so those segments were excluded. A later analysis found that HLA-associated TCR beta chains were more clonally expanded and had lower generation probabilities than equally common non-associated chains. When HLA alleles, especially DR and DQ, strongly co-occurred, attributing TCR associations to individual alleles was difficult. A later analysis associated approximately 17,000 TCR beta sequences with specific HLA alleles at a false discovery rate of 0.05. Over 15 rarely observed V segments, including chromosome 9 orphons, were excluded from the earlier analysis of about 600 of the donors because counts were too low. This cohort had only TCR beta chains sequenced, and the lack of alpha or paired-chain data limited which features could be detected. A later analysis found that TCR association rates varied across HLA loci, with DRB1 alleles showing the most associated TCRs and HLA-C alleles the fewest. The authors suggested that the approach could potentially be generalized to other disease states and immunological phenotypes. In vitro tests confirmed that three of the cytomegalovirus-associated TCR beta chains recognize cytomegalovirus antigens. Several of the top co-occurrence clusters appeared to be linked to parvovirus B19, influenza, CMV and Epstein-Barr virus, according to a later analysis. Most TCR sequences were seen in very few donors, while some public TCRs were found in many individuals. An earlier analysis of some 560 of the donors showed that most TCR beta V segments appeared in productive rearrangements either about 90% or about 30% of the time, which broadly matched IMGT annotations. Linkage disequilibrium might explain the correlated functional status among segregating V segments, but an unknown experimental factor could not be ruled out. A later genetic analysis associated a missense DCLRE1C variant with V-gene and J-gene trimming of TCR beta chains, and an independent cohort replicated the association. Because some donors lacked HLA typing at each locus, the association tests relied only on the typed subset. For the cohort, immune exposure information was limited to CMV serostatus. A later genetic analysis reported fewer N-insertions in productive TCRs among donors in an Asian-associated ancestry cluster than the roughly 700-donor mean. A cluster of highly shared sequence variants was judged likely to be a technical artifact of the sequencing pipeline. The study gave a list of some 150 TCR beta chains associated with cytomegalovirus. Most CMV-associated TCR beta chains appeared to be HLA-restricted in a later analysis, and the HLA associations seemed to be driven largely by CMV exposure. The classifier was reported to diagnose cytomegalovirus status with high specificity and sensitivity in both the original and validation cohorts. Sequencing depth was assumed to be roughly uniform across donors in the presence/absence analyses, though that assumption may not hold. A further reported finding was that TCR beta sequences accurately predicted the HLA-A and HLA-B alleles for most subjects in the first cohort.

The cohort consisted of 666 healthy bone marrow donors. At the time of sampling, every cohort member was nominally healthy, though immune exposures that went unrecorded were likely present. The donor tested CMV seronegative, placing the donor among the 352 seronegative members of the cohort. Each donor provided a peripheral blood sample, and peripheral blood mononuclear cells were used for TCR beta sequencing. Genomic DNA was extracted from the blood cell samples with the Qiagen DNeasy Blood Extraction Kit. Preparation of the library involved the immunoSEQ multiplex PCR assay. A mixture of 60 forward primers for TCR Vbeta segments and 13 reverse primers for TCR Jbeta segments was used in the multiplex PCR. A multiplex PCR assay on genomic DNA amplified the CDR3 region of rearranged TCR beta genes. The amplified TCR beta libraries were sequenced on the Illumina HiSeq System as 87-base-pair reads. The source study handled its data this way. Across the 640 or so repertoires, a later analysis counted some 81 million unique TCR beta chains, approximately 12 million of which were shared by at least two donors. Raw reads were error-corrected and collapsed into unique sequences by a nearest-neighbor algorithm in which closely related sequences were merged to remove PCR and sequencing errors. V, D and J gene segments were assigned by aligning CDR3 sequences to IMGT reference sequences. For a sequence to be retained, a match of at least six nucleotides was required to both a V gene segment and a J gene segment. A rearrangement was called productive if the CDR3 had no stop codons and remained in frame with V and J, and every other rearrangement was called non-productive. CDR3 was defined according to IMGT convention as the region running from the second conserved V-encoded cysteine to the conserved J-encoded phenylalanine. In an earlier analysis of around 570 of the donors, sequences lacking an unambiguous match to a single V gene segment were excluded. In an earlier analysis of 450 to 700 of the donors, V segments were called functional above 56.7% productive rearrangements and were called segregating when the between-donor standard deviation exceeded 5%. A statistical classification framework was developed to diagnose cytomegalovirus status using the catalog of TCR beta chain sequences. A later analysis assigned V and J genes by comparing TCR nucleotide sequences with IMGT/GENE-DB human TR gene sequences. The TCRdist pipeline was used in a later analysis to assign CDR3 sequences and most-parsimonious VDJ recombination scenarios. In a later analysis, each TCR beta chain was defined by its CDR3 amino acid sequence together with its V-gene family, and reads without a unique V-gene family were excluded. A later analysis removed 592 highly shared, low-generation-probability nucleotide sequences to deal with suspected cross-contamination and a sequencing artifact. For each public chain, a later analysis derived a clonal expansion index from normalized ranks of inferred template counts within each repertoire. A later analysis computed generation probabilities with a VDJ recombination model fitted to out-of-frame rearrangements, and checked the results against IGoR. In a later analysis, hypergeometric tests were used to score TCR-TCR, TCR-HLA and TCR-CMV co-occurrence, with a repertoire-size bias correction applied to TCR pairs. False discovery rates were estimated in a later analysis by permuting HLA or CMV assignments 20 times. In a later analysis, co-occurring TCRs were grouped with DBSCAN, and TCRdist sequence similarity was added when clustering was performed within HLA-allele-positive subsets. Repertoires with fewer than 30,000 or more than 120,000 public chains, plus five repertoires with anomalous nucleotide sharing, were excluded from co-occurrence clustering. TCRdb holds this immuneACCESS table with in-frame rearrangements only. Some clones are missing; in checked studies, unresolved V genes explain under half, and the rest has no known cause. The V and J calls and clone size were taken over from that table, and D and trimming were inferred from the DNA. The sample includes 100,000 to 150,000 clones, with roughly four fifths observed a single time. The ten largest clones represent approximately 2% of the sample.

The CDR3 holds 16 amino acids from the cysteine to the phenylalanine. Kept here is only the CDR3 DNA, which spans 48 bases and is read in frame from base 1. The germline V gene sets CDR1 to MGHRA and CDR2 to YSYEKL. From V the trimming removes 1 base and from J it removes 3 bases, while the gene matches leave 6 bases of the junction unaccounted for. On this clone: Its antigen is currently not known. No clone much larger than this one lies a single base away; base qualities are absent.

The receptor was derived from a middle-aged man in good health and CMV-seronegative. The V and J genes are TRBV4-1 and TRBJ2-3; 8 junctional bases match TRBD1. The sequenced sample was PBMCs. The CDR3 has the sequence CASSQAPGGLTDTQYF. At the DNA level, the sequence is TGCGCCAGCAGCCAAGCCCCAGGGGGCTTAACAGATACGCAGTATTTT.